This T cell receptor (beta chain) originates from a study of cytomegalovirus exposure and HLA in healthy donors. Vbeta (60) and Jbeta (13) primers were used in the PCR. Authors' processing steps: A later analysis tallied tens of millions of unique TCR beta chains, some 10 million of them shared. TCRdb keeps only in-frame clones here, not all; method: immunoSEQ multiplex PCR. The V and J calls and clone size are taken from that table; D and trimming were inferred from the DNA. Among 180,000 or so clones, about 79% were seen once, and the ten largest hold about 0.69%. Sequencing was performed on PBMCs. This sequence was found in a female donor in good health and CMV-seronegative.

The CDR3 loop is CASSVALTGELFF. In nucleotides, the CDR3 is TGTGCCAGCAGCGTAGCACTCACCGGGGAGCTGTTTTTT. The chain employs TRBV11-2 and TRBJ2-2; D unresolved. This CDR3 is built from 13 residues. V dropped 5 bases and J dropped 4 bases, with 8 bases sitting between them. The germline CDR1 and CDR2 sequences are SGHAT and FQNNGV.